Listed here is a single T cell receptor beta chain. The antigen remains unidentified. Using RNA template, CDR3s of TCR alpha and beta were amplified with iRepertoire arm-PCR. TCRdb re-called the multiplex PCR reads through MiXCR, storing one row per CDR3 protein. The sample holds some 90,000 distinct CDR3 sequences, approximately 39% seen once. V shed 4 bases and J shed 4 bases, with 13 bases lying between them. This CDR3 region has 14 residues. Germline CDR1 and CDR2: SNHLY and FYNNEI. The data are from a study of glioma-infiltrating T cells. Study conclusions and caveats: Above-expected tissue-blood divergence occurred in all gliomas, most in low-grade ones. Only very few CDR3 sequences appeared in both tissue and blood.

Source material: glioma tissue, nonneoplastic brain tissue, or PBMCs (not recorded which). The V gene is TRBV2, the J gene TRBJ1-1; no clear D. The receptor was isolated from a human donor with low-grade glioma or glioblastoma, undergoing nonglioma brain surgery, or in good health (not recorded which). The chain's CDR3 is CASSANGMGTEAFF. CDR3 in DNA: TGTGCCAGCAGTGCAAACGGGATGGGCACTGAAGCTTTCTTT.